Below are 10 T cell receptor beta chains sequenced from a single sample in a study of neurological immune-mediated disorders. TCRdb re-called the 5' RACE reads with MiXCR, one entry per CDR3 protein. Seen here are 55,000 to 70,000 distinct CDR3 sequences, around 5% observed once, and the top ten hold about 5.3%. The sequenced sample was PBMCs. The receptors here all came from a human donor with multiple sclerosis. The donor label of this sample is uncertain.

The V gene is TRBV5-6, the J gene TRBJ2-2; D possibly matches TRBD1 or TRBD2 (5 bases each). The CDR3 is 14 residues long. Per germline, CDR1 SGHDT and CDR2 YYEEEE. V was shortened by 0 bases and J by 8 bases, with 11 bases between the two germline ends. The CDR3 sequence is CASSLVRGAGELFF. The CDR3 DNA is TGTGCCAGCAGCTTGGTACGAGGGGCTGGGGAGCTGTTTTTT.

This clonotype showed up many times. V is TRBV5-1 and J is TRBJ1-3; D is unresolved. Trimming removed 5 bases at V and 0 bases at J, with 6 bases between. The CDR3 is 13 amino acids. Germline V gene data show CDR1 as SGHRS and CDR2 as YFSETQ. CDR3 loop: CASRRFSGNTIYF. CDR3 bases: TGCGCCAGCAGGAGGTTCTCTGGAAACACCATATATTTT.

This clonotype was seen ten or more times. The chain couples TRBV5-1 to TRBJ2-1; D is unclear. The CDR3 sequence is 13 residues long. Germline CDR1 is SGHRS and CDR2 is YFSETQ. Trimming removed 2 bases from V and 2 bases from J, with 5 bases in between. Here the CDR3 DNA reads TGCGCCAGCAGCTTCCTTCCCTACAATGAGCAGTTCTTC. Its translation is CASSFLPYNEQFF.

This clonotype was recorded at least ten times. The CDR3 sequence: CASSQEAGGPLHF. The DNA for the CDR3 is TGCGCCAGCAGCCAAGAGGCAGGGGGGCCCCTCCACTTT. This chain links TRBV4-1 with TRBJ1-6; 7 nucleotides match TRBD1. Germline V gene lookup returns CDR1 MGHRA and CDR2 YSYEKL. The CDR3 contains 13 residues. With 0 bases clipped from V and 13 bases from J, the junction kept 3 bases outside the gene matches.

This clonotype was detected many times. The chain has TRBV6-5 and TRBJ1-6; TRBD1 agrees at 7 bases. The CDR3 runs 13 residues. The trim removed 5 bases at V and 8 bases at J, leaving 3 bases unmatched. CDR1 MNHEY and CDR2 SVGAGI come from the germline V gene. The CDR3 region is CASSAGTDSPLHF. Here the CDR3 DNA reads TGTGCCAGCAGTGCCGGGACAGATTCACCCCTCCACTTT.

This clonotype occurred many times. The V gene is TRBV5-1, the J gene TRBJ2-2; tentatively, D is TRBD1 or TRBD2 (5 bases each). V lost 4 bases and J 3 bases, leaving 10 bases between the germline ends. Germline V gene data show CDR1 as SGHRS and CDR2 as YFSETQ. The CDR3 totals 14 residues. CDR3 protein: CASSEGSHTGELFF. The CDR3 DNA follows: TGCGCCAGCAGCGAGGGGTCGCACACCGGGGAGCTGTTTTTT.

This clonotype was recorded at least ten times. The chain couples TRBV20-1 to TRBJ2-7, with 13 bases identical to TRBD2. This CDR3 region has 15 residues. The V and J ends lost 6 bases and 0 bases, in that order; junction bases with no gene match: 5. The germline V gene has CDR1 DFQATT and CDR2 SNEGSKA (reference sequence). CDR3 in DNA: TGCAGTGCGCCAGGACTAGCGGGGGCCTCCTACGAGCAGTACTTC. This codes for CSAPGLAGASYEQYF.

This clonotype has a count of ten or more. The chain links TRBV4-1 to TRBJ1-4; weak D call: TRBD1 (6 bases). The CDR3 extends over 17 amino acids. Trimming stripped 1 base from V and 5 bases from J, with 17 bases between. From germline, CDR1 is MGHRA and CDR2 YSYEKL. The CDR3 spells CASSQGGFGGINEKLFF. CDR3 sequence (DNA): TGCGCCAGCAGCCAAGGAGGCTTCGGGGGCATAAATGAAAAACTGTTTTTT.

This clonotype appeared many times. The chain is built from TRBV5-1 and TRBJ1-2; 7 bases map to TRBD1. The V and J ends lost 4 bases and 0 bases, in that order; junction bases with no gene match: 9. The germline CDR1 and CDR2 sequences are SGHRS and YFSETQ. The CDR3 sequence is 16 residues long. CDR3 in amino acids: CASSPGTARSNYGYTF. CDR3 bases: TGCGCCAGCAGCCCCGGGACAGCGCGATCTAACTATGGCTACACCTTC.

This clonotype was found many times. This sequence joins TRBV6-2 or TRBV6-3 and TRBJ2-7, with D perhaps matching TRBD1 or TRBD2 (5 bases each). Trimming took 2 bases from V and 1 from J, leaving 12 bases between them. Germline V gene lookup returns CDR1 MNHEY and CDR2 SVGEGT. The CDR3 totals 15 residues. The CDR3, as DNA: TGTGCCAGCAGTTACGGGACGATGGGATCCTACGAGCAGTACTTC. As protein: CASSYGTMGSYEQYF.